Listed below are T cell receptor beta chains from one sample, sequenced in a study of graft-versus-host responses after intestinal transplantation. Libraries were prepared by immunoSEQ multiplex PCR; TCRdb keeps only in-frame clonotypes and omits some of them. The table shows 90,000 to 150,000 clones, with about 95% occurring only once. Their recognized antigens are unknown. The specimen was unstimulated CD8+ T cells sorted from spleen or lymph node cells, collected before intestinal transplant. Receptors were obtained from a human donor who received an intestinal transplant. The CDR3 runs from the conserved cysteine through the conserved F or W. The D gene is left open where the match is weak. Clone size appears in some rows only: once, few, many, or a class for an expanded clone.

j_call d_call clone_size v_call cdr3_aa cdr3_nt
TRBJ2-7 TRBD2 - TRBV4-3 CADGWASGDPFSYEQYF TGCGCCGACGGGTGGGCTAGCGGAGATCCCTTTTCCTACGAGCAGTACTTC
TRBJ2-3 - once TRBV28 CASTPRGSSTDTQYF TGTGCCAGCACGCCCCGAGGCTCCAGCACAGATACGCAGTATTTT
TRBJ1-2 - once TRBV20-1 CSALSPNGYTF TGCAGTGCTCTATCCCCAAATGGCTACACCTTC
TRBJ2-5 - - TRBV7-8 CASSLEYGNPQETQYF TGTGCCAGCAGCTTAGAGTATGGGAATCCTCAAGAGACCCAGTACTTC
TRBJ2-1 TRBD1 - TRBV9 CASSATRTGDYNEQFF TGTGCCAGCAGCGCCACCAGGACAGGGGATTACAATGAGCAGTTCTTC
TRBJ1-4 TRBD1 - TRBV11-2 CASSSTGDATNEKLFF TGTGCCAGCAGCTCCACAGGGGACGCAACTAATGAAAAACTGTTTTTT
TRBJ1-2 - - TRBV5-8 CASPLRGKDGYGYTF TGTGCCAGCCCCCTTAGGGGGAAAGACGGCTATGGCTACACCTTC
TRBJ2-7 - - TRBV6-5 CASSRELRYEQYF TGTGCCAGCAGCCGGGAATTGAGGTACGAGCAGTACTTC
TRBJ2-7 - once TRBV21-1 CASNQHGYEQYF TGTGCCAGCAACCAACACGGGTACGAGCAGTACTTC
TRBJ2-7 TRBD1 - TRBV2 CASSEWDRVEQYF TGTGCCAGCAGTGAATGGGACAGAGTCGAGCAGTACTTC
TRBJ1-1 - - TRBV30 CAWSSTEAFF TGTGCCTGGAGTTCCACTGAAGCTTTCTTT
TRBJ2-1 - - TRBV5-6 CASSPAGYGDNEQFF TGTGCCAGCAGCCCCGCCGGGTACGGCGACAATGAGCAGTTCTTC
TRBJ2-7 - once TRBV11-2 CASSFPGTGSYEQYF TGTGCCAGCAGCTTCCCCGGGACTGGGTCCTACGAGCAGTACTTC